This T cell receptor beta chain comes out of a study of shared clonotypes between healthy human individuals. Study-level information: Per donor, three plates held CD4 naive cells, three held CD4 memory, two held CD8 naive and one held CD8 memory.

About this clone: Its antigen is currently unknown.

Study-level points and caveats: Researchers found naive subsets generally carried larger estimated richness than memory subsets. Among non-shared clonotypes, generation probabilities were lower than among those shared by all four donors.

The repertoire was sequenced with immunoSEQ multiplex PCR; TCRdb's copy has only in-frame clones and lacks some. The sample gives 2,500,000 or so clones, roughly 90% of which show up once; 0.3% to 0.45% is in the top ten. The healthy adult donors were HIV-negative and reported no recent acute infections or vaccinations. The source of this sequence is a man between 18 and 35 years old in good health. Some clones in this sample may be carry-over from other donors' samples. Source material: naive CD4+ T cells from PBMCs. Subset of the sample: CD45RA+ positively selected.

DNA for the CDR3: TGTGCCAGTAGTCGGGCCTCCATGGGAATGGAGACCCAGTACTTC. It specifies CASSRASMGMETQYF. V and J are TRBV19 and TRBJ2-5; D ambiguous. V lost 5 bases to trimming and J lost 5 bases, with 18 bases between them. This CDR3 has 15 residues. Germline CDR1 LNHDA, CDR2 SQIVND (reference sequence).